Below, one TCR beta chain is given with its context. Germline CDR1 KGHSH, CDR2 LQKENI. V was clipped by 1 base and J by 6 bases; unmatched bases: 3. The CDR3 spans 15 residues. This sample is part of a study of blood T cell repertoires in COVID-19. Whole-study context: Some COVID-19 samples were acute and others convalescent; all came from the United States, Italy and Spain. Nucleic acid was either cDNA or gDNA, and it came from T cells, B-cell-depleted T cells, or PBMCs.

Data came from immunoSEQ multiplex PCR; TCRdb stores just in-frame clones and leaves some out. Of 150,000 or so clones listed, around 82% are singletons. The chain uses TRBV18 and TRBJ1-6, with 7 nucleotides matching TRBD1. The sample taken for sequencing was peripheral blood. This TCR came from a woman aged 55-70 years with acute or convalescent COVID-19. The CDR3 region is CASSPQGASNSPLHF. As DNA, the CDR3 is TGTGCCAGCTCACCACAGGGGGCGTCTAATTCACCCCTCCACTTT.